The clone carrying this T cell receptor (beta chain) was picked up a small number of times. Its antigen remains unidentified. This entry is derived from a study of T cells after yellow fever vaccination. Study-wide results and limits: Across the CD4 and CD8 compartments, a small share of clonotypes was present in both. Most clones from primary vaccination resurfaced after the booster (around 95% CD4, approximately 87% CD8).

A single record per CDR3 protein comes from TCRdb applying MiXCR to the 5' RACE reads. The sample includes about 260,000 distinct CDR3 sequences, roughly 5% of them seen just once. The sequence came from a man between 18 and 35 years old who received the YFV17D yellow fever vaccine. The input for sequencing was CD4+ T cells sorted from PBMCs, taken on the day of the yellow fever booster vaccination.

The CDR3 sequence is CSASWTDIPQETQYF. The CDR3 region has the DNA TGCAGTGCTTCGTGGACTGATATTCCCCAAGAGACCCAGTACTTC. The rearrangement joins TRBV20-1 to TRBJ2-5; D may be TRBD2 (5 bases). V was cut by 5 bases and J by 1 base, with 17 bases left in between. CDR1 is DFQATT and CDR2 is SNEGSKA in the germline V gene (reference sequence). The CDR3 contains 15 residues.